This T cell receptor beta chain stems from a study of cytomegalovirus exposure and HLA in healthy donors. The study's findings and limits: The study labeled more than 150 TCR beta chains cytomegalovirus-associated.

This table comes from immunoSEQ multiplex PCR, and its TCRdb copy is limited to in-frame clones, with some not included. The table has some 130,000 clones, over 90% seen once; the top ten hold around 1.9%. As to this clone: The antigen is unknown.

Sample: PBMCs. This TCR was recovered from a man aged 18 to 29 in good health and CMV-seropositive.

The CDR3: CASSQDNRDNQPQHF. In DNA, the CDR3 is TGCGCCAGCAGCCAAGATAACAGGGACAACCAGCCCCAGCATTTT. V usage is TRBV4-1 and J usage is TRBJ1-5; tentatively, D is TRBD1 (6 bases). V was cut by 0 bases and J by 7 bases, with 13 bases left in between. Germline CDR1 is MGHRA and CDR2 is YSYEKL. The CDR3 is made up of 15 amino acids.